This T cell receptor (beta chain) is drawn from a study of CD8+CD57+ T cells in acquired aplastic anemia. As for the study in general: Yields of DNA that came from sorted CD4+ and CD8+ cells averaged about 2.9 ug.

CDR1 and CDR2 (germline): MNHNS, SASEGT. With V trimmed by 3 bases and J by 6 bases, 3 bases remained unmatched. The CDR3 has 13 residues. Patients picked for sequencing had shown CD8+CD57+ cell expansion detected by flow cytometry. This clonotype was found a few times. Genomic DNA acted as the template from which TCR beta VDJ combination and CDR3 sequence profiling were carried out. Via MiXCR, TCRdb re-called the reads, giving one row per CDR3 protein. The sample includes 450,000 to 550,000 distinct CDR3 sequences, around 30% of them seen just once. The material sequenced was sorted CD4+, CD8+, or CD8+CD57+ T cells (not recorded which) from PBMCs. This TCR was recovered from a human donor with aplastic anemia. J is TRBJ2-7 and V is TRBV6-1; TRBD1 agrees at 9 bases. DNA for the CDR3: TGTGCCAGCAGTGACGGGACAGGGAGCGAGCAGTACTTC. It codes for CASSDGTGSEQYF.